The 22 T cell receptor beta chains below come from one sample, sequenced in a study of shared clonotypes between healthy human individuals. Only in-frame clones appear in the TCRdb table, and some are missing; sequencing was by immunoSEQ multiplex PCR. The repertoire holds 2 million to 3 million clones, around 94% seen once, with 0.14% in the top ten. Sequenced material: naive CD4+ T cells sorted from blood. Specified subset: CD45RA+ positively selected. Every receptor here comes from a man between 18 and 35 years old in good health.

This chain links TRBV6-1 with TRBJ1-1, with D perhaps TRBD1 (6 bases). Germline CDR1 reads MNHNS; CDR2 reads SASEGT. CDR3 length: 16 amino acids. Trimming removed 2 bases at V and 1 base at J, with 14 bases between. CDR3 in DNA: TGTGCCAGCAGTGAATTTGGACAGATTTCGAACACTGAAGCTTTCTTT. Translation: CASSEFGQISNTEAFF.

This clone turned up a few times. The chain is built from TRBV6-1 and TRBJ1-5; D ambiguous. CDR1 MNHNS and CDR2 SASEGT come from the germline V gene. V shed 1 base and J shed 11 bases, with 9 bases lying between them. The CDR3 totals 12 residues. CDR3 sequence (DNA): TGTGCCAGCAGTGAAGGACTACAGACCCAGCATTTT. This codes for CASSEGLQTQHF.

CDR3 sequence reads: CASSYSRGMEQYF. The CDR3 nucleotides read TGTGCCAGCAGTTACTCGAGGGGCATGGAGCAGTACTTC. The J gene is TRBJ2-5, the V gene TRBV6-5; D is perhaps TRBD1 or TRBD2 (5 bases each). In germline, CDR1 is MNHEY, CDR2 SVGAGI. The CDR3 runs to 13 residues. Trimming shortened V by 0 bases and J by 11 bases, and 13 bases separated the two germline ends.

The chain carries TRBV2 and TRBJ2-7; TRBD1 agrees at 9 bases. Per the germline V gene, CDR1 is SNHLY and CDR2 is FYNNEI. V gave up 6 bases and J gave up 5 bases; unmatched junction bases: 5. CDR3 length: 13 residues. CDR3 loop: CASRTGGSNEQYF. The CDR3 DNA reads as TGTGCCAGCAGGACAGGGGGATCCAACGAGCAGTACTTC.

For this clone: The same CDR3 can be traced to other DNA sequences in this sample. V usage is TRBV11-2 and J usage is TRBJ2-7; 8 bases fit TRBD1. There are 13 residues in the CDR3. J lost 7 bases, V lost 4 bases, and 6 bases had no gene match. Germline assignment: CDR1 SGHAT and CDR2 FQNNGV. CDR3 bases: TGTGCCAGCAGCTCGCAGGGGGCGCAAGAGCAGTACTTC. Its protein is CASSSQGAQEQYF. Full variable domain (outside the CDR3, taken from reference TRBV11-2 and TRBJ2-7): EAGVAQSPRYKIIEKRQSVAFWCNPISGHATLYWYQQILGQGPKLLIQFQNNGVVDDSQLPKDRFSAERLKGVDSTLKIQPAKLEDSAVYLCASSSQGAQEQYFGPGTRLTVT.

CDR3 amino acids: CASSIAGTIQETQYF. The CDR3 coding sequence is TGTGCCAGTAGTATAGCCGGGACTATCCAAGAGACCCAGTACTTC. The chain joins TRBV19 to TRBJ2-5; the match to TRBD2 covers 7 bases. V lost 1 base and J lost 1; bases outside the gene matches: 3. CDR1 LNHDA and CDR2 SQIVND come from the germline V gene (reference sequence). The CDR3 is made up of 15 amino acids.

The chain uses TRBV10-3 and TRBJ1-1, with a tentative D call TRBD1 (6 bases). Between the trimmed V and J ends, which lost 6 bases and 1 base, there was a span of 24 bases. Germline V gene lookup returns CDR1 ENHRY and CDR2 SYGVKD. CDR3 length: 18 residues. CDR3 sequence reads: CAIRERTARKGENTEAFF. CDR3 in DNA: TGTGCCATCAGAGAAAGGACAGCACGTAAAGGGGAGAACACTGAAGCTTTCTTT.

The chain is built from TRBV30 and TRBJ2-7; 8 bases align to TRBD1. This CDR3 spans 16 amino acids. Germline V gene sequence: CDR1 GTSNPN, CDR2 SVGIG (reference sequence). V lost 1 base and J lost 7; bases outside the gene matches: 15. CDR3 sequence reads: CAWSAGSDRASGEQYF. The CDR3 DNA reads TGTGCCTGGAGTGCCGGGTCGGACAGGGCCTCCGGGGAGCAGTACTTC. The complete variable domain, with remaining parts taken from reference TRBV30 and TRBJ2-7, reads SQTIHQWPATLVQPVGSPLSLECTVEGTSNPNLYWYRQAAGRGLQLLFYSVGIGQISSEVPQNLSASRPQDRQFILSSKKLLLSDSGFYLCAWSAGSDRASGEQYFGPGTRLTVT.

The V call is TRBV7-6, the J call TRBJ2-7, with TRBD1 matching over 9 bases. J was trimmed by 3 bases and V by 1 base; bases with no gene match: 1. Germline assignment: CDR1 SGHVS and CDR2 FNYEAQ. The CDR3 covers 14 residues. For the CDR3, the DNA is TGTGCCAGCAGCTTAGAGACAGGGGGCTACGAGCAGTACTTC. It codes for CASSLETGGYEQYF.

The V call is TRBV7-2, the J call TRBJ2-3; possibly TRBD2 for D (6 bases). CDR1 is SGHTA, CDR2 FQGNSA, per germline. This CDR3 is built from 16 residues. V was shortened by 4 bases and J by 0 bases, with 14 bases between the two germline ends. CDR3 in DNA: TGTGCCAGCAGCTCGTACGGGAGAGGCAGCACAGATACGCAGTATTTT. Residues: CASSSYGRGSTDTQYF.

To note about this clone: This same CDR3 is encoded by further DNA sequences in the sample. V usage is TRBV9 and J usage is TRBJ2-2; TRBD2 matches 10 bases. CDR3 length equals 16 residues. CDR1 SGDLS and CDR2 YYNGEE come from the germline V gene. V dropped 0 bases and J dropped 1; count of bases not matched to a gene: 0. DNA for the CDR3: TGTGCCAGCAGCGTAGCTAGCGGGGGGAACACCGGGGAGCTGTTTTTT. Amino acid sequence: CASSVASGGNTGELFF.

This chain uses TRBV27 with TRBJ1-5, with TRBD1 identical over 9 bases. Per the germline V gene, CDR1 is MNHEY and CDR2 is SMNVEV (reference sequence). This CDR3 is 16 amino acids long. J lost 1 base, V lost 5 bases, and 6 bases had no gene match. Here the CDR3 DNA reads TGTGCCAGCAGTCCAGGGACAGGGTTAAGCAATCAGCCCCAGCATTTT. It yields the protein CASSPGTGLSNQPQHF.

The rearrangement uses TRBV25-1 and TRBJ2-7; D not certain. Trimming removed 7 bases at V and 0 bases at J, with 4 bases between. This CDR3 has 11 amino acids. Germline CDR1 reads MGHDK; CDR2 reads SYGVNS. In DNA form, the CDR3 reads TGTGCCAGCACCAGCTCCTACGAGCAGTACTTC. Amino acids: CASTSSYEQYF.

The chain has TRBV6-5 and TRBJ2-5; 8 bases line up with TRBD2. This CDR3 is 14 amino acids long. Germline V lookup: CDR1 MNHEY, CDR2 SVGAGI. J gave up 4 bases and V 7 bases, and 8 bases lay outside the gene matches. The CDR3 DNA is TGTGCCAGCATGGCGGCGGGAGGTACAGAGACCCAGTACTTC. Translation: CASMAAGGTETQYF.

The J gene is TRBJ1-5, the V gene TRBV5-1, with a possible D match to TRBD1 (6 bases). The ends were cut back, 0 bases at V and 4 bases at J, with 14 bases in the middle. Germline V CDR1 and CDR2: SGHRS, YFSETQ. The CDR3 consists of 16 residues. The CDR3 DNA is TGCGCCAGCAGCTTGGGTGCGTCGGGGGCTAATCAGCCCCAGCATTTT. The encoded protein is CASSLGASGANQPQHF.

In the case of this clone: Within the sample, other DNA sequences also encode this same CDR3. The rearrangement joins TRBV5-1 to TRBJ2-2; D call uncertain. Looked up from germline, CDR1 is SGHRS and CDR2 is YFSETQ. This CDR3 spans 14 amino acids. V was cut by 0 bases and J by 3 bases, with 6 bases left in between. This CDR3 reads CASSLDRYTGELFF. CDR3 nucleotide sequence: TGCGCCAGCAGCTTGGATCGTTACACCGGGGAGCTGTTTTTT. Together with reference TRBV5-1 and TRBJ2-2, the CDR3 gives the full variable domain: KAGVTQTPRYLIKTRGQQVTLSCSPISGHRSVSWYQQTPGQGLQFLFEYFSETQRNKGNFPGRFSGRQFSNSRSEMNVSTLELGDSALYLCASSLDRYTGELFFGEGSRLTVL.

The chain employs TRBV11-3 and TRBJ1-4; 8 nucleotides agree with TRBD1. V was pared by 0 bases and J by 8 bases, with 5 bases of the junction left unmatched. This CDR3 contains 15 residues. CDR1 and CDR2 from the germline V gene are SGHNT and YENEEA. This chain's CDR3 is CASSLDQGAWEKLFF. DNA for the CDR3: TGTGCCAGCAGCTTAGACCAGGGGGCCTGGGAAAAACTGTTTTTT.

This clone was found once. V and J are TRBV18 and TRBJ1-6, with 9 positions matching TRBD1. Germline trimming cut 6 bases from V and 2 bases from J; bases unmatched to any gene: 8. Germline V gene lookup returns CDR1 KGHSH and CDR2 LQKENI. This CDR3 spans 17 amino acids. The CDR3 DNA sequence: TGTGCCAGCTCCCCAGGACAGGGGTTGGCCTATAATTCACCCCTCCACTTT. Its protein product is CASSPGQGLAYNSPLHF.

This chain connects TRBV7-9 to TRBJ2-7; D not certain. Trimming took off 0 bases at V and 2 bases at J, with 14 bases between the two ends. The germline CDR1 and CDR2 sequences are SEHNR and FQNEAQ (reference sequence). The CDR3 totals 16 residues. The CDR3 coding sequence is TGTGCCAGCAGCTTAGCGGGCCAGCCGAACCCCTACGAGCAGTACTTC. Protein product: CASSLAGQPNPYEQYF. The full variable domain, its missing parts supplied by reference TRBV7-9 and TRBJ2-7, is DTGVSQNPRHKITKRGQNVTFRCDPISEHNRLYWYRQTLGQGPEFLTYFQNEAQLEKSRLLSDRFSAERPKGSFSTLEIQRTEQGDSAMYLCASSLAGQPNPYEQYFGPGTRLTVT.

The chain carries TRBV13 and TRBJ1-6, with 9 bases fitting TRBD1. Germline trimming cut 4 bases from V and 5 bases from J; bases unmatched to any gene: 3. Germline CDR1 and CDR2: PRHDT and FYEKMQ (reference sequence). The CDR3 runs to 15 residues. The CDR3 DNA is TGTGCCAGCAGCTCTGGGACAGGGCATAATTCACCCCTCCACTTT. This sequence encodes CASSSGTGHNSPLHF.

This clone has just one count. The gene calls are TRBV4-1 and TRBJ2-1, with TRBD2 matching 7 bases. After removal of 7 bases from V and 0 bases from J, the junction contained 3 bases not matched to a gene. The length of the CDR3 is 14 residues. Germline CDR1 reads MGHRA; CDR2 reads YSYEKL. CDR3 sequence reads: CASMGGTSYNEQFF. The CDR3 nucleotides read TGCGCCAGCATGGGGGGGACCTCCTACAATGAGCAGTTCTTC.

This clone was detected once. The V and J genes are TRBV27 and TRBJ2-7, with D perhaps given as TRBD1 or TRBD2 (5 bases each). Looked up from germline, CDR1 is MNHEY and CDR2 is SMNVEV (reference sequence). The CDR3 totals 15 residues. Trimming removed 3 bases at V and 6 bases at J, with 18 bases between. CDR3 in DNA: TGTGCCAGCAGTTTTGCTCCGGGGCCCTTGGGCGAGCAGTACTTC. Its translation is CASSFAPGPLGEQYF.